The 4 T cell receptor beta chains presented below share a single source sample, sequenced in a study of technical replicates of blood from several donors. Generated by immunoSEQ multiplex PCR, the TCRdb table keeps only in-frame clones and is missing some. The table records about 83,000 clones, roughly 92% of them present only once. The sample comprised T cells isolated from PBMCs. The receptors stem from a human donor in good health.

This chain uses TRBV4-2 with TRBJ1-1; 9 bases fit TRBD1. V was clipped by 3 bases and J by 6 bases; unmatched bases: 8. Germline V lookup: CDR1 LGHNA, CDR2 YNFKEQ. The CDR3 runs 15 residues. The CDR3: CASSHTGGELSEAFF. CDR3 nucleotides: TGTGCCAGCAGCCATACAGGGGGCGAACTATCTGAAGCTTTCTTT.

The genes are TRBV6-5 and TRBJ2-1; a weak D match, TRBD2 (6 bases). Germline V gene lookup returns CDR1 MNHEY and CDR2 SVGAGI. CDR3 length equals 14 residues. V dropped 9 bases and J dropped 1 base, with 13 bases sitting between them. This chain's CDR3 is CASRAGLSYNEQFF. CDR3 sequence (DNA): TGTGCCAGTCGAGCGGGCTTATCCTACAATGAGCAGTTCTTC.

V gene TRBV7-3 combines with J gene TRBJ2-5; the D gene is possibly TRBD1 (6 bases). The CDR3 is 15 amino acids. V lost 0 bases and J 5 bases, leaving 13 bases between the germline ends. The V gene's germline CDR1 is SGHTA and CDR2 FQGTGA. In DNA form, the CDR3 reads TGTGCCAGCAGCTTAACGGGGGCCTCTCTCGAGACCCAGTACTTC. Protein sequence: CASSLTGASLETQYF.

The chain employs TRBV4-1 and TRBJ1-1, with a possible D match to TRBD1 (5 bases). This CDR3 region has 14 residues. V lost 6 bases and J lost 0, with 11 bases in between. CDR1 is MGHRA, CDR2 YSYEKL, per germline. The CDR3 DNA is TGCGCCAGCAGTAGGGGTTTCCTGAACACTGAAGCTTTCTTT. Translation: CASSRGFLNTEAFF.